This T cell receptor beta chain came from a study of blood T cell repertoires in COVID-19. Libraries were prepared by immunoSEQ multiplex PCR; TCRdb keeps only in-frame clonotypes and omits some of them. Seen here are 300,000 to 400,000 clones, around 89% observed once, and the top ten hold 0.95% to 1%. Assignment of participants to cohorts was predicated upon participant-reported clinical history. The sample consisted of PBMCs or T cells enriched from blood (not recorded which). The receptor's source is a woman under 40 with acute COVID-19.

Here the CDR3 reads CASSLEGGGLEGDTQYF. Written as DNA, the CDR3 is TGTGCCAGCAGCTTGGAGGGCGGGGGCTTAGAGGGTGATACGCAGTATTTT. The chain has TRBV5-4 and TRBJ2-3, with D perhaps matching TRBD2 (7 bases). V lost 0 bases and J 6 bases, leaving 20 bases between the germline ends. The CDR3 is 17 residues long. Germline V gene sequence: CDR1 SGHNT, CDR2 YYREEE (reference sequence).